What follows are 16 T cell receptor beta chains derived from one specimen sequenced in a study of radiotherapy plus CTLA-4 blockade in lung cancer. Sequenced by immunoSEQ multiplex PCR; TCRdb stores in-frame clones only, minus some. The repertoire holds about 100,000 clones, with roughly 80% as singletons. Sequenced here: peripheral blood, sampled from a patient treated with radiotherapy plus ipilimumab. The receptors were sampled from a human donor with non-small cell lung cancer who had stable disease on radiotherapy plus ipilimumab.

This clone was seen a handful of times. The rearrangement joins TRBV2 to TRBJ2-7; D not certain. The CDR3 consists of 12 residues. Trimming took 2 bases from V and 6 from J, leaving 8 bases between them. Germline V lookup: CDR1 SNHLY, CDR2 FYNNEI. CDR3 region: CASSETRGEQYF. For the CDR3, the DNA is TGTGCCAGCAGTGAAACCCGTGGCGAGCAGTACTTC.

V and J are TRBV11-3 and TRBJ1-1; 9 nucleotides agree with TRBD1. J lost 4 bases, V lost 4 bases, and 13 bases had no gene match. Germline V gene sequence: CDR1 SGHNT, CDR2 YENEEA. This CDR3 is 17 amino acids long. The CDR3 nucleotides are TGTGCCAGCAGCTCTGGACAGGGGAGACAAGGAACCACTGAAGCTTTCTTT. Translation: CASSSGQGRQGTTEAFF.

V is TRBV7-9 and J is TRBJ2-7, with D unresolved. Germline assignment: CDR1 SEHNR and CDR2 FQNEAQ (reference sequence). The CDR3 has 15 residues. The V end was cut by 3 bases, the J end by 6 bases, with 18 bases between. Here the CDR3 reads CASSFQANFYSEQYF. Written as DNA, the CDR3 is TGTGCCAGCAGCTTCCAAGCGAATTTCTACAGCGAGCAGTACTTC. Using reference TRBV7-9 and TRBJ2-7 for the parts outside the CDR3, the full variable domain is DTGVSQNPRHKITKRGQNVTFRCDPISEHNRLYWYRQTLGQGPEFLTYFQNEAQLEKSRLLSDRFSAERPKGSFSTLEIQRTEQGDSAMYLCASSFQANFYSEQYFGPGTRLTVT.

The V call is TRBV10-2, the J call TRBJ1-2, with D possibly TRBD1 on 6 matching bases. V was trimmed by 4 bases and J by 4 bases, leaving 10 bases between them. Per the germline V gene, CDR1 is WSHSY and CDR2 is SAAADI. This CDR3 is built from 13 residues. The CDR3 loop reads CASSGTDIYGYTF. In DNA, the CDR3 is TGCGCCAGCAGTGGGACAGACATCTATGGCTACACCTTC.

There are a few counts of this clone. The rearrangement links TRBV5-6 to TRBJ1-2, with 7 bases that match TRBD1. Losses at the gene ends were 4 bases for V and 4 bases for J; bases not matched to a gene: 10. CDR3 length: 15 residues. Looked up from germline, CDR1 is SGHDT and CDR2 is YYEEEE. CDR3 coding DNA: TGTGCCAGCAGCAGTCGACAGGGCCGGAGCTATGGCTACACCTTC. This gives the protein CASSSRQGRSYGYTF. The full variable domain, its missing parts supplied by reference TRBV5-6 and TRBJ1-2, is DAGVTQSPTHLIKTRGQQVTLRCSPKSGHDTVSWYQQALGQGPQFIFQYYEEEERQRGNFPDRFSGHQFPNYSSELNVNALLLGDSALYLCASSSRQGRSYGYTFGSGTRLTVV.

This clone appeared a single time. The rearrangement links TRBV30 to TRBJ2-5; D is possibly TRBD1 (6 bases). V was pared by 0 bases and J by 5 bases, with 13 bases between. This CDR3 region has 14 residues. Germline-derived CDR1 and CDR2 are GTSNPN and SVGIG (reference sequence). The CDR3 region is CAWSVLQGRETQYF. The CDR3 DNA is TGTGCCTGGAGTGTCCTACAGGGAAGGGAGACCCAGTACTTC.

The chain couples TRBV6-4 to TRBJ2-2; 11 nucleotides line up with TRBD2. The germline CDR1 and CDR2 sequences are MRHNA and SNTAGT. The CDR3 extends over 16 amino acids. V lost 0 bases, J lost 7 bases, and 4 bases stayed unmatched. The CDR3 region has the DNA TGTGCCAGCAGTGACTCTAGCGGGGGGGCCGTCGGGGAGCTGTTTTTT. Protein product: CASSDSSGGAVGELFF.

The rearrangement links TRBV19 to TRBJ2-1; tentatively, D is TRBD1 or TRBD2 (5 bases each). This CDR3 contains 16 residues. Germline V CDR1 and CDR2: LNHDA, SQIVND (reference sequence). Trimming removed 5 bases from V and 10 bases from J, with 24 bases in between. The CDR3 loop is CASSPGLAGPLGEQFF. DNA for the CDR3: TGTGCCAGTAGTCCGGGGCTAGCCGGACCCCTCGGAGAGCAGTTCTTC.

The chain couples TRBV4-2 to TRBJ2-1; D possibly corresponds to TRBD1 (6 bases). Germline lookup yields CDR1 LGHNA and CDR2 YNFKEQ. This CDR3 region has 14 residues. The V gene lost 1 base and the J gene lost 7 bases, with 11 bases spanning the gap. The CDR3 loop is CASSQGQVVNEQFF. The CDR3 DNA is TGTGCCAGCAGCCAAGGACAGGTGGTTAATGAGCAGTTCTTC.

V usage is TRBV5-1 and J usage is TRBJ2-5, with D possibly matching TRBD2 (5 bases). Germline lookup yields CDR1 SGHRS and CDR2 YFSETQ. The germline V and J ends were trimmed by 0 bases and 5 bases, with 11 bases remaining between them. The CDR3 covers 14 residues. CDR3 DNA: TGCGCCAGCAGCTTGGCGGGAAAGAGTGAGACCCAGTACTTC. Translated: CASSLAGKSETQYF.

This clone came up a few times. V and J are TRBV7-2 and TRBJ2-4, with D possibly TRBD2 on 7 matching bases. The CDR3 spans 15 residues. V lost 7 bases and J lost 7, with 20 bases in between. CDR1 SGHTA and CDR2 FQGNSA come from the germline V gene. CDR3 region: CASTEGGGGPNIQYF. The CDR3 nucleotides read TGTGCCAGCACCGAAGGAGGGGGAGGGCCTAACATTCAGTACTTC.

The chain employs TRBV18 and TRBJ2-5; 9 nucleotides match TRBD2. The J segment lost 5 bases and the V segment lost 5 bases, leaving 9 bases of the junction unmatched. There are 15 residues in the CDR3. Germline lookup yields CDR1 KGHSH and CDR2 LQKENI. CDR3: CASSSGLAARETQYF. The CDR3 bases are TGTGCCAGCTCATCGGGACTAGCCGCCAGGGAGACCCAGTACTTC.

V gene TRBV28 combines with J gene TRBJ2-2, with a possible D match to TRBD1 (5 bases). This CDR3 is 15 amino acids long. The germline gives CDR1 MDHEN, CDR2 SYDVKM. Deletions cut 3 bases from V and 7 bases from J, with 15 bases between. CDR3 sequence (DNA): TGTGCCAGCAGTTTTTTGCAGGGTGGAAACGGGGAGCTGTTTTTT. It codes for CASSFLQGGNGELFF.

V usage is TRBV6-1 and J usage is TRBJ1-4; 9 bases match TRBD1. From germline, CDR1 is MNHNS and CDR2 SASEGT. V lost 1 base to trimming and J lost 5 bases; unmatched junction nucleotides: 5. The CDR3 spans 16 residues. This CDR3 reads CASSEVPGQGNEKLFF. The CDR3 DNA sequence: TGTGCCAGCAGTGAAGTGCCGGGACAGGGAAATGAAAAACTGTTTTTT.

This clone was counted between two and nine times. The rearrangement links TRBV4-1 to TRBJ1-2; D remains unclear. The CDR3 is 14 residues long. Trimming removed 4 bases from V and 4 bases from J, with 13 bases in between. The V gene's germline CDR1 is MGHRA and CDR2 YSYEKL. The CDR3 sequence: CASSPSAGSYGYTF. In DNA form, the CDR3 reads TGCGCCAGCAGCCCCAGTGCGGGGTCCTATGGCTACACCTTC.

This clone was counted a few times. The chain joins TRBV13 to TRBJ2-3, with 11 bases lining up with TRBD2. Germline values: CDR1 PRHDT, CDR2 FYEKMQ (reference sequence). J lost 4 bases, V lost 2 bases, and 17 bases had no gene match. The CDR3 sequence is 20 residues long. In DNA, the CDR3 is TGTGCCAGCAGCTTATACCGGCGGACTAGCGGGCAAACTGGGGCAGATACGCAGTATTTT. Translating it yields CASSLYRRTSGQTGADTQYF.